The next 2 T cell receptor beta chains were all read from a single sample in a study of T-cell reconstitution after alpha-beta-depleted transplantation in children. A TCRbeta library incorporating unique molecular identifiers was prepared. TCRdb passed the PCR reads through MiXCR, listing each CDR3 protein once. This sample has approximately 500,000 distinct CDR3 sequences; 27% occur once, and the top ten carry just over 35%. The sequencing used PBMCs, collected before TCRalphabeta/CD19-depleted stem cell transplant. These receptors were collected from a boy younger than two with Wiskott-Aldrich syndrome, due to receive a stem cell transplant.

A few counts support this clonotype. The J gene is TRBJ1-1, the V gene TRBV12-3 or TRBV12-4; D uncertain. This CDR3 has 13 amino acids. The V end was cut by 5 bases, the J end by 0 bases, with 7 bases between. The CDR3 loop is CASSPRLNTEAFF. The CDR3 coding sequence is TGTGCCAGCAGTCCACGACTGAACACTGAAGCTTTCTTT.

The chain carries TRBV20-1 and TRBJ1-1; 7 nucleotides agree with TRBD1. V was clipped by 3 bases and J by 6 bases; unmatched bases: 10. CDR1 is DFQATT, CDR2 SNEGSKA, per germline (reference sequence). The CDR3 extends over 14 amino acids. CDR3 protein: CSARMTGRSAEAFF. The CDR3 coding sequence is TGCAGTGCTAGGATGACAGGGAGGTCCGCTGAAGCTTTCTTT.